Presented here are 17 T cell receptor beta chains from one specimen sequenced in a study of blood T cell repertoires in COVID-19. Measured with immunoSEQ multiplex PCR; TCRdb has only the in-frame clones, and not every one. The table shows about 250,000 clones, with 81% occurring only once. The source material was peripheral blood. The receptors originated from a woman of 80 years or more with acute or convalescent COVID-19.

V usage is TRBV6-4 and J usage is TRBJ1-4, with a weak D call TRBD1 (6 bases). CDR1 is MRHNA, CDR2 SNTAGT, per germline. The CDR3 length is 14 residues. Trimming took off 0 bases at V and 8 bases at J, with 10 bases between the two ends. The CDR3 region is CASSDSGGDEKLFF. The CDR3 bases are TGTGCCAGCAGTGACTCAGGGGGGGACGAAAAACTGTTTTTT.

V gene TRBV3-1 (or the pseudogene TRBV3-2) combines with J gene TRBJ2-7; 9 bases align to TRBD2. Trimming took 0 bases from V and 12 from J; bases not matched to a gene: 3. Germline V gene data show CDR1 as LGHDT and CDR2 as YNNKEL (reference sequence). The CDR3 covers 12 residues. Written as DNA, the CDR3 is TGTGCCAGCAGCCAAGAGGGACTAGCAACGTACTTC. Its translation is CASSQEGLATYF.

The CDR3: CASGLGVITARKSGANVLTF. The CDR3 nucleotides read TGTGCTAGTGGTTTGGGGGTAATTACAGCTCGGAAATCTGGGGCCAACGTCCTGACTTTC. V usage is TRBV12-5 and J usage is TRBJ2-6; D gene unclear. V was pared by 1 base and J by 1 base, with 20 bases between. From germline, CDR1 is LGHNT and CDR2 FRNRAP. This CDR3 region has 20 residues.

The chain couples TRBV29-1 to TRBJ1-2; 8 bases align to TRBD1. J lost 4 bases, V lost 4 bases, and 5 bases had no gene match. The CDR3 sequence is 13 residues long. CDR1 is SQVTM and CDR2 is ANQGSEA in the germline V gene. This CDR3 is CSVGAQGGYGYTF. The CDR3 DNA reads as TGCAGCGTTGGGGCACAGGGGGGCTATGGCTACACCTTC.

This clone was seen a single time. V is TRBV5-1 and J is TRBJ2-1; D is ambiguous. CDR3 length: 12 amino acids. Per germline, CDR1 SGHRS and CDR2 YFSETQ. V lost 3 bases and J 6 bases, leaving 7 bases between the germline ends. CDR3 residues: CASSSPSNEQFF. CDR3 in DNA: TGCGCCAGCAGCTCGCCCAGCAATGAGCAGTTCTTC.

This clone was observed a single time. The gene calls are TRBV19 and TRBJ2-1; 7 bases match TRBD1. The germline gives CDR1 LNHDA, CDR2 SQIVND (reference sequence). CDR3 length equals 14 residues. The junction had 14 bases not matched to a gene; V was cut back by 5 bases and J by 13 bases. The CDR3: CASSSTGQRAAQFF. The CDR3 region has the DNA TGTGCCAGTAGTTCAACGGGACAGAGGGCCGCACAGTTCTTC.

The genes are TRBV3-1 (or the pseudogene TRBV3-2) and TRBJ2-2; 11 bases map to TRBD1. Germline V gene sequence: CDR1 LGHDT, CDR2 YNNKEL (reference sequence). Losses at the gene ends were 0 bases for V and 4 bases for J; bases not matched to a gene: 1. The CDR3 runs to 16 residues. The CDR3 protein is CASSQEGQGVTGELFF. As DNA, the CDR3 is TGTGCCAGCAGCCAAGAGGGACAGGGGGTCACCGGGGAGCTGTTTTTT.

The chain uses TRBV4-1 and TRBJ2-5, with 9 bases that match TRBD1. Germline-derived CDR1 and CDR2 are MGHRA and YSYEKL. The ends lost 4 bases at V and 5 bases at J; junction bases unmatched: 11. The CDR3 is 16 residues long. The CDR3, as DNA: TGCGCCAGCAGCCCCGGAATGGGACAGGGAGGCGAGACCCAGTACTTC. Protein: CASSPGMGQGGETQYF.

The chain joins TRBV18 to TRBJ1-6; D remains ambiguous. CDR3 length: 13 residues. V lost 3 bases, J lost 4 bases, and 4 bases lay in between. Germline CDR1 KGHSH, CDR2 LQKENI. The chain's CDR3 is CASSPQYNSPLHF. CDR3 DNA sequence: TGTGCCAGCTCACCCCAGTATAATTCACCCCTCCACTTT.

This chain connects TRBV7-2 to TRBJ2-7; a possible D gene is TRBD2 (6 bases). CDR1 and CDR2 from the germline V gene are SGHTA and FQGNSA. V lost 1 base and J 5 bases, leaving 12 bases between the germline ends. There are 14 residues in the CDR3. CDR3 in DNA: TGTGCCAGCAGCTTAGTCTGGTCGGGGGACGAGCAGTACTTC. The encoded protein is CASSLVWSGDEQYF.

This clone was counted once. The genes are TRBV6-1 and TRBJ2-5; D is possibly TRBD2 (6 bases). CDR1 and CDR2 (germline): MNHNS, SASEGT. Trimming stripped 4 bases from V and 3 bases from J, with 24 bases between. CDR3 length: 18 amino acids. CDR3 nucleotides: TGTGCCAGCAGTGGCTACATGAGGCAGGGAGGACCCGAAGAGACCCAGTACTTC. This translates into CASSGYMRQGGPEETQYF.

V is TRBV6-6 and J is TRBJ1-1; tentative D call: TRBD1 (5 bases). Trimming cost V 6 bases and J 5 bases, with 16 bases left between them. The CDR3 sequence is 14 residues long. CDR1 is MNHNY, CDR2 SVGAGI, per germline (reference sequence). The CDR3 coding sequence is TGTGCCAGCAGCGCCCCGGGGGGGAGGACTGAAGCTTTCTTT. This sequence encodes CASSAPGGRTEAFF.

The rearrangement links TRBV7-2 to TRBJ2-5, with a tentative D call TRBD2 (6 bases). The CDR3 covers 16 residues. Per germline, CDR1 SGHTA and CDR2 FQGNSA. Trimming removed 3 bases at V and 5 bases at J, with 19 bases between. CDR3 amino acids: CASSLVGTPPGETQYF. The DNA of the CDR3 is TGTGCCAGCAGCTTGGTAGGGACTCCCCCTGGGGAGACCCAGTACTTC.

This clone has just a few counts. This chain uses TRBV7-3 with TRBJ2-3, with 7 bases lining up with TRBD2. From germline, CDR1 is SGHTA and CDR2 FQGTGA. J gave up 0 bases and V 2 bases, and 2 bases lay outside the gene matches. This CDR3 spans 15 amino acids. CDR3 sequence (DNA): TGTGCCAGCAGCTTACTAGCGGCTAGCACAGATACGCAGTATTTT. It encodes CASSLLAASTDTQYF.

The J gene is TRBJ2-2, the V gene TRBV19, with unresolved D. CDR1 LNHDA and CDR2 SQIVND come from the germline V gene (reference sequence). The CDR3 is made up of 14 amino acids. V was clipped by 8 bases and J by 6 bases, with 16 bases between them. The CDR3 protein is CASRFLEAAGELFF. The CDR3 DNA reads as TGTGCCAGTCGGTTCCTCGAGGCGGCCGGGGAGCTGTTTTTT. The full variable domain, its missing parts supplied by reference TRBV19 and TRBJ2-2, is DGGITQSPKYLFRKEGQNVTLSCEQNLNHDAMYWYRQDPGQGLRLIYYSQIVNDFQKGDIAEGYSVSREKKESFPLTVTSAQKNPTAFYLCASRFLEAAGELFFGEGSRLTVL.

This clone has just a few counts. V is TRBV6-5 and J is TRBJ1-2; D possibly corresponds to TRBD1 (6 bases). The length of the CDR3 is 12 residues. The V gene's germline CDR1 is MNHEY and CDR2 SVGAGI. The ends were cut back, 7 bases at V and 8 bases at J, with 14 bases in the middle. CDR3 sequence (DNA): TGTGCCAGCACTTTACAGGGAAGGGGCTACACCTTC. It translates to CASTLQGRGYTF.

J is TRBJ2-7 and V is TRBV2; 8 nucleotides agree with TRBD1. With 6 bases clipped from V and 1 base from J, the junction kept 5 bases outside the gene matches. CDR1 SNHLY and CDR2 FYNNEI come from the germline V gene. The CDR3 runs 14 residues. The CDR3 spells CASRVDRGSYEQYF. In nucleotides, the CDR3 is TGTGCCAGCAGGGTTGACAGGGGATCCTACGAGCAGTACTTC.